A selection of T cell receptor beta chains follows, all from one sample in a study of quantifying T cell responses using KT2 cells. TCRdb analysed the UMI-ligation and nested PCR reads with MiXCR anew, one entry per CDR3 protein. The sample lists fewer than 60,000 distinct CDR3 sequences, 9.5% to 13% occurring once. The specimen sequenced was PBMCs spiked with cells of the T cell clone KT2. The source of these receptors is a human donor. Each CDR3 is given with its conserved first and last residue. A D gene is named only where the DNA matches it firmly. The size field is filled for only some rows; it gives once, few, many or a size class.

cdr3_nt,cdr3_aa,j_call,d_call,clone_size,v_call
TGTGCCAGCAGTTTAGCAGGAGACCATTCACCCCTCCACTTT,CASSLAGDHSPLHF,TRBJ1-6,NA,many,TRBV27
TGTGCCAGCAGCCCCATAGGCGATACGCAGTATTTT,CASSPIGDTQYF,TRBJ2-3,NA,NA,TRBV7-2
TGCAGTGCTAGTGGGGTCGACGAGCAGTACTTC,CSASGVDEQYF,TRBJ2-7,NA,NA,TRBV20-1
TGTGCCAGCAGCTTGTCCGTACAGGAGCAGTACTTC,CASSLSVQEQYF,TRBJ2-7,NA,many,TRBV5-5
TGTGCCAGCAGTTCGGGGGGGGATTACGAGCAGTACTTC,CASSSGGDYEQYF,TRBJ2-7,TRBD2,many,TRBV28
TGTGCCAGCAGCTTAGATCCAGGGACGCAGTATTTT,CASSLDPGTQYF,TRBJ2-3,NA,many,TRBV11-3
TGTGCCACCAGTGACTACGACAGCAGCTTGGGTACGCAGTATTTT,CATSDYDSSLGTQYF,TRBJ2-3,NA,many,TRBV24-1
TGTGCCAGCAGCCCCCGTGAGGGTTGGGGGATCACAGATACGCAGTATTTT,CASSPREGWGITDTQYF,TRBJ2-3,NA,NA,TRBV11-2
TGTGCCAGCAGTGATGACAGGGCGAACACCGGGGAGCTGTTTTTT,CASSDDRANTGELFF,TRBJ2-2,TRBD1,few,TRBV2
TGTGCCAGCAGTTATGGCACTAGCGGGTACAAGACCCAGTACTTC,CASSYGTSGYKTQYF,TRBJ2-5,TRBD2,NA,TRBV6-2/TRBV6-3
TGTGCCAGCAGCTTTCGGGCTCCCGTGGAGACCCAGTACTTC,CASSFRAPVETQYF,TRBJ2-5,NA,NA,TRBV7-9
TGTGCCAGCGGAACCGGACTAGCGGTTAATGAGCAGTTCTTC,CASGTGLAVNEQFF,TRBJ2-1,TRBD2,NA,TRBV7-2
TGTGCCAGCAGCCCTCCGGGGGCAGGCACAGATACGCAGTATTTT,CASSPPGAGTDTQYF,TRBJ2-3,NA,many,TRBV12-3/TRBV12-4